These 10 T cell receptor beta chains originate from one sample sequenced in a study of blood T cell repertoires in COVID-19. Repertoires were generated with immunoSEQ multiplex PCR, while TCRdb's copy carries only in-frame clones and drops some. The sample includes roughly 700,000 clones, about 90% of them seen just once. The sequencing sample was made of peripheral blood. These receptors all come from a young woman with acute or convalescent COVID-19.

CDR3: CASSMDRGIGQPQHF. CDR3 DNA: TGTGCCAGTAGTATGGACAGGGGGATAGGTCAGCCCCAGCATTTT. This chain uses TRBV19 with TRBJ1-5, with TRBD1 matching 10 bases. V lost 3 bases, J lost 6 bases, and 5 bases stayed unmatched. This CDR3 has 15 amino acids. Germline-derived CDR1 and CDR2 are LNHDA and SQIVND (reference sequence).

This clone was counted a single time. This chain links TRBV19 with TRBJ1-1, with 9 bases fitting TRBD1. The CDR3 consists of 13 residues. Germline trimming cut 5 bases from V and 7 bases from J; bases unmatched to any gene: 5. Germline loops: CDR1 LNHDA, CDR2 SQIVND (reference sequence). CDR3 in DNA: TGTGCCAGTAGTCCGGGGGACAGGGATGAAGCTTTCTTT. Amino acid sequence: CASSPGDRDEAFF.

The chain couples TRBV7-2 to TRBJ2-7; 7 nucleotides align to TRBD1. Germline CDR1 SGHTA, CDR2 FQGNSA. V dropped 5 bases and J dropped 0; count of bases not matched to a gene: 7. This CDR3 region has 15 residues. The CDR3 region is CASSLWTGISYEQYF. CDR3 DNA sequence: TGTGCCAGCAGCCTATGGACAGGCATCTCCTACGAGCAGTACTTC. Together with reference TRBV7-2 and TRBJ2-7, the CDR3 gives the full variable domain: GAGVSQSPSNKVTEKGKDVELRCDPISGHTALYWYRQSLGQGLEFLIYFQGNSAPDKSGLPSDRFSAERTGGSVSTLTIQRTQQEDSAVYLCASSLWTGISYEQYFGPGTRLTVT.

J is TRBJ1-3 and V is TRBV2; D is possibly TRBD1 (5 bases). CDR3 length: 14 residues. Trimming stripped 5 bases from V and 0 bases from J, with 8 bases between. CDR1 and CDR2 from the germline V gene are SNHLY and FYNNEI. The CDR3 spells CASSSDSSGNTIYF. The CDR3 nucleotides read TGTGCCAGCAGTTCAGACAGCTCTGGAAACACCATATATTTT.

The chain employs TRBV5-1 and TRBJ2-5; the D gene is possibly TRBD2 (5 bases). Trimming stripped 0 bases from V and 1 base from J, with 7 bases between. The CDR3 loop spans 14 amino acids. CDR1 SGHRS and CDR2 YFSETQ come from the germline V gene. The CDR3 DNA follows: TGCGCCAGCAGCTTGGGGCGGGCCCAAGAGACCCAGTACTTC. Its translation is CASSLGRAQETQYF.

The V gene is TRBV23-1, the J gene TRBJ1-2; 12 positions match TRBD1. TRBV23-1 is reported as an ORF; its role is uncertain. The CDR3 is 17 amino acids. J gave up 4 bases and V 3 bases, and 9 bases lay outside the gene matches. The CDR3 reads CASSHTGQGAKGYGYTF. The CDR3 DNA is TGCGCCAGCAGTCACACGGGACAGGGGGCGAAGGGCTATGGCTACACCTTC.

The chain joins TRBV10-3 to TRBJ1-1, with D perhaps matching TRBD1 (6 bases). This CDR3 spans 13 amino acids. V shed 4 bases and J shed 0 bases, with 6 bases lying between them. CDR1 ENHRY and CDR2 SYGVKD come from the germline V gene. As DNA, the CDR3 is TGTGCCATCAGTGGACAGGTGAACACTGAAGCTTTCTTT. Translating gives CAISGQVNTEAFF.

The V and J genes are TRBV19 and TRBJ2-5; 9 bases are shared with TRBD1. Trimming cost V 6 bases and J 5 bases; bases outside gene matches: 10. The CDR3 totals 15 residues. Germline CDR1 reads LNHDA; CDR2 reads SQIVND (reference sequence). The CDR3 here is CASSTGGQGSETQYF. The CDR3 region has the DNA TGTGCCAGTAGCACGGGGGGACAGGGCTCGGAGACCCAGTACTTC.

This clone was seen a handful of times. The rearrangement links TRBV2 to TRBJ1-6; tentatively, D is TRBD1 (5 bases). The CDR3 consists of 15 residues. Trimming shortened V by 6 bases and J by 0 bases, and 9 bases separated the two germline ends. Germline values: CDR1 SNHLY, CDR2 FYNNEI. The CDR3, as DNA: TGTGCCAGCAGAGGTGGGGCCTCCTATAATTCACCCCTCCACTTT. Protein: CASRGGASYNSPLHF.

The rearrangement uses TRBV6-1 and TRBJ1-2, with no clear D. Per the germline V gene, CDR1 is MNHNS and CDR2 is SASEGT. Trimming took 0 bases from V and 4 from J, leaving 9 bases between them. The CDR3 spans 14 residues. The DNA for the CDR3 is TGTGCCAGCAGTGAAGCAGACGGAGTCTATGGCTACACCTTC. This gives the protein CASSEADGVYGYTF.